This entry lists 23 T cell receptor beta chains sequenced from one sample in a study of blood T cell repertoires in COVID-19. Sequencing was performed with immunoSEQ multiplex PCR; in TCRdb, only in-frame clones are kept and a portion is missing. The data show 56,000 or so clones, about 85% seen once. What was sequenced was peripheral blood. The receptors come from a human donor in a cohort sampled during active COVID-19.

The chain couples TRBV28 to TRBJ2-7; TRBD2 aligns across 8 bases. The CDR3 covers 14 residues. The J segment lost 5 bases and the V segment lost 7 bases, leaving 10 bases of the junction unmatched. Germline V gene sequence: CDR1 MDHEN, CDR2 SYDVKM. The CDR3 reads CASISSGIVHEQYF. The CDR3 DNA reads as TGTGCCAGCATTAGTAGCGGGATTGTCCACGAGCAGTACTTC.

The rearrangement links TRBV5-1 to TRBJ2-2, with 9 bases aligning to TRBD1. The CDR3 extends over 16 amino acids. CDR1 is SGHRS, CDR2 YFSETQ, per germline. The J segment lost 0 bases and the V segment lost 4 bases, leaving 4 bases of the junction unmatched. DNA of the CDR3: TGCGCCAGCAGCGGGGGGACAGGGACGAACACCGGGGAGCTGTTTTTT. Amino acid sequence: CASSGGTGTNTGELFF.

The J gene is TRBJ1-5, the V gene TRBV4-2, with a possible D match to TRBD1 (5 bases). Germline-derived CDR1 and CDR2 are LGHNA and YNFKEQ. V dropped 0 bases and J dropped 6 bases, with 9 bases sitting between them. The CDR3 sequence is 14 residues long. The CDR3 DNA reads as TGTGCCAGCAGCCAAGATAAAGGGGTTCAGCCCCAGCATTTT. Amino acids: CASSQDKGVQPQHF.

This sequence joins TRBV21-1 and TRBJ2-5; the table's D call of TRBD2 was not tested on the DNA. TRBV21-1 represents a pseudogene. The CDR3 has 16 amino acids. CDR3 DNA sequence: TGTGCCAGCAGCAAAAAGGCAGGACTAGCGATAGAGACCCAGTACTTC. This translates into CASSKKAGLAIETQYF.

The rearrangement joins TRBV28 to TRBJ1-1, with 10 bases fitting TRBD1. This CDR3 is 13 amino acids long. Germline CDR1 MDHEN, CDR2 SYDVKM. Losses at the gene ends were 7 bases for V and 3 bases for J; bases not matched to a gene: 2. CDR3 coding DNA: TGTGCCAGCAAAGGACAGGGGGACACTGAAGCTTTCTTT. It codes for CASKGQGDTEAFF.

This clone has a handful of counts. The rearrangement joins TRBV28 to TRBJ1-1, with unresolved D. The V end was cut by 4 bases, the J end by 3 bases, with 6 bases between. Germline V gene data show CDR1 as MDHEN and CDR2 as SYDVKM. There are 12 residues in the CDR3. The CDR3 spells CASSSGYTEAFF. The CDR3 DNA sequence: TGTGCCAGCAGTTCAGGATACACTGAAGCTTTCTTT.

CDR3 loop: CASRGQENTEAFF. As DNA, the CDR3 is TGTGCCAGCAGGGGACAGGAGAACACTGAAGCTTTCTTT. The chain joins TRBV28 to TRBJ1-1, with 8 nucleotides matching TRBD1. Germline V lookup: CDR1 MDHEN, CDR2 SYDVKM. With 6 bases clipped from V and 1 base from J, the junction kept 1 base outside the gene matches. The CDR3 totals 13 residues.

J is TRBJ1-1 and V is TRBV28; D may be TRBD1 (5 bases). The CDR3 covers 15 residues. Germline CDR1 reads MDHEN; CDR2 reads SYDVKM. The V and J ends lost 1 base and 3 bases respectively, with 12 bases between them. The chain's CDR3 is CASSLLGAADTEAFF. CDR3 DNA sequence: TGTGCCAGCAGTTTATTAGGGGCGGCGGACACTGAAGCTTTCTTT.

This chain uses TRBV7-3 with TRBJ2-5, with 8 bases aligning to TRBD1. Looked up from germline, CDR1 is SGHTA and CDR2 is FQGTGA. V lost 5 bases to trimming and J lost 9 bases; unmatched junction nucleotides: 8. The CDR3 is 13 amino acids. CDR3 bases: TGTGCCAGCAGCCGGGGGACAGGAACGGCCCAGTACTTC. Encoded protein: CASSRGTGTAQYF.

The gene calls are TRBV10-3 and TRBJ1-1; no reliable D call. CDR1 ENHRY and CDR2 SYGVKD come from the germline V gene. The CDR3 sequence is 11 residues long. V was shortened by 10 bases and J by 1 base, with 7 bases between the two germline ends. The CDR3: CASRWNTEAFF. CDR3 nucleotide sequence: TGTGCCAGTCGGTGGAACACTGAAGCTTTCTTT.

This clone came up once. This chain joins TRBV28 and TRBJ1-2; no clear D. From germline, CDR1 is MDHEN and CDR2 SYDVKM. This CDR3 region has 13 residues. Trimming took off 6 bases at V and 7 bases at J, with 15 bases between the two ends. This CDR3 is CASRKSTDLGYTF. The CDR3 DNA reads TGTGCCAGCAGAAAGAGCACAGACCTTGGCTACACCTTC.

The CDR3 nucleotides are TGCGCCAGCAGATATAGGACGCCGGGACAGGGGGCGCAGTACAATGAGCAGTTCTTC. It is translated as CASRYRTPGQGAQYNEQFF. The chain recombines TRBV5-1 with TRBJ2-1; 12 nucleotides agree with TRBD1. V lost 5 bases and J lost 4; bases outside the gene matches: 16. This CDR3 has 19 amino acids. From germline, CDR1 is SGHRS and CDR2 YFSETQ.

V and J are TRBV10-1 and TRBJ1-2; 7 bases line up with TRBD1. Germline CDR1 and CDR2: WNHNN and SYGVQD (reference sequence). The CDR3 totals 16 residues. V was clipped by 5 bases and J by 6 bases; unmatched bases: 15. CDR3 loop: CASSFQLDRVEDGYTF. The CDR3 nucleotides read TGCGCCAGCAGTTTTCAACTCGACAGGGTAGAGGATGGCTACACCTTC.

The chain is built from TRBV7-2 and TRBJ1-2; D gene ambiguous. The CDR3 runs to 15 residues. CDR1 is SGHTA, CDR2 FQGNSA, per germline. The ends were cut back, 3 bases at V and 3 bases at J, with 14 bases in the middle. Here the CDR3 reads CASSLRVIGDYGYTF. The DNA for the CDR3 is TGTGCCAGCAGCTTGAGGGTAATAGGCGACTATGGCTACACCTTC.

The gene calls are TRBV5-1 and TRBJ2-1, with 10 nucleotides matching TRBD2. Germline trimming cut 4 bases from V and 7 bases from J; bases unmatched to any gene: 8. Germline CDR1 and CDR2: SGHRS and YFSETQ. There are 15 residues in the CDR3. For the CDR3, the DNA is TGCGCCAGCAGCGAGCTAGCGGGAGTTGGTAATGAGCAGTTCTTC. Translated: CASSELAGVGNEQFF.

The CDR3 DNA sequence: TGTGCCAGCTCCCAGGGTCCAAACAACAATGAGCAGTTCTTC. Translation: CASSQGPNNNEQFF. This chain links TRBV18 with TRBJ2-1; possible D gene TRBD1, 5 bases. Trimming removed 6 bases from V and 5 bases from J, with 14 bases in between. This CDR3 has 14 amino acids. The germline V gene has CDR1 KGHSH and CDR2 LQKENI.

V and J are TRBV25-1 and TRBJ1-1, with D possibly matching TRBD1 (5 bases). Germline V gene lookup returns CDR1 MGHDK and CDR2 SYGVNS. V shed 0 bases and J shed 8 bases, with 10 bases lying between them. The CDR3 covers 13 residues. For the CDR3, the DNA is TGTGCCAGCAGTGAATATAGGGGCCCCGAAGCTTTCTTT. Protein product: CASSEYRGPEAFF.

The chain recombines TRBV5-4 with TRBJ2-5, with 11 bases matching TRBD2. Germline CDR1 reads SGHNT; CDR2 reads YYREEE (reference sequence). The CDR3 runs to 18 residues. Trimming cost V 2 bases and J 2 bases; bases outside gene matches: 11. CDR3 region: CASSFKLAGARGQETQYF. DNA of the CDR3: TGTGCCAGCAGCTTCAAACTAGCGGGAGCGAGGGGGCAAGAGACCCAGTACTTC.

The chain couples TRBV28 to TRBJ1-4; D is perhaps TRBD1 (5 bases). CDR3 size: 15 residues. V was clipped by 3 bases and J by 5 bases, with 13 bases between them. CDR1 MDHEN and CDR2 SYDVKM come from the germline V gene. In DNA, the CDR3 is TGTGCCAGCAGTTTGGGGGGGAGGGTAAATGAAAAACTGTTTTTT. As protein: CASSLGGRVNEKLFF.

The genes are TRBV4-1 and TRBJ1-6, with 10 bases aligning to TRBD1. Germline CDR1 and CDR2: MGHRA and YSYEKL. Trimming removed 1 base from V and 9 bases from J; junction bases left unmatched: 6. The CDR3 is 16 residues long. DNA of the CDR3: TGCGCCAGCAGCCAAGTGGGGACAGGGGTTACTTCACCCCTCCACTTT. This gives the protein CASSQVGTGVTSPLHF.

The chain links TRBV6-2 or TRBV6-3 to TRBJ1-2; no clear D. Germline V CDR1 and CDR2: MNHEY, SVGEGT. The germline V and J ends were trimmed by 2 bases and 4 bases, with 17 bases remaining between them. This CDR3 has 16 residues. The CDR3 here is CASSYRPRISFYGYTF. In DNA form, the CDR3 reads TGTGCCAGCAGTTACCGCCCCAGGATTTCCTTCTATGGCTACACCTTC.

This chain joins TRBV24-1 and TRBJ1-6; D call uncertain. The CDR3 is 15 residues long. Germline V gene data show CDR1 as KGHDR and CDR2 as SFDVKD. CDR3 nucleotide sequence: TGTGCAATCCACCCGGGAAGTCGTCCGGGATCACCCCTCCACTTT. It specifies CAIHPGSRPGSPLHF.

The CDR3 spells CASSLQVYGYTF. The CDR3 DNA reads as TGTGCCAGCAGTTTACAGGTCTATGGCTACACCTTC. The chain is built from TRBV28 and TRBJ1-2; unclear D gene. The V and J ends lost 2 bases and 4 bases respectively, with 5 bases between them. The length of the CDR3 is 12 residues. The V gene's germline CDR1 is MDHEN and CDR2 SYDVKM.